This T cell receptor (beta chain) originates from a study of T cells after yellow fever vaccination (dated by TCRdb to the late 2010s). Background on the whole study: The SMART-Seq v4 Ultra Low Input RNA kit was used to prepare libraries from fractions with low cell numbers. The cohort comprised two healthy male donors, one aged 18 to 29 and one aged 30 to 40 years. Blood was collected at multiple timepoints before and after primary and secondary immunization, and bulk PBMC replicates and cell subsets were isolated. Bulk TCR alpha and beta repertoires were sequenced longitudinally to track T-cell clones before and after primary and booster YFV17D yellow fever vaccination. Broad study findings and their caveats: After the booster, most of the clones that had expanded following primary vaccination were detected again (roughly 96% of CD4 and 80% to 90% of CD8), which suggests that memory was broadly maintained. Computational filtering was required because FACS-sorted repertoires could contain abundant contaminating clonotypes from the bulk population. A small share of clonotypes occurred in both CD4 and CD8 compartments, likely arising from convergent recombination. Because only a couple of donors were included in the study, the extent to which the findings can be generalized is limited. Compared with the primary T-cell response, the secondary T-cell response was faster but weaker, reaching its peak on day 5 rather than on day 15.

TCRdb names Illumina NovaSeq 6000 as the instrument used. TCR cDNA was synthesized by 5'RACE template switching, through which a universal primer site and unique molecular identifiers were introduced. Priming of cDNA synthesis was performed from both the TCR alpha and TCR beta constant segments. Two PCR steps were used to amplify libraries, with sample barcodes and sequencing adapters being added in the second step. Sequencing of the libraries was done on either Illumina HiSeq 2500 (2x100 bp) or NovaSeq (2x150 bp). On the study's bioinformatics: MIGEC was used to demultiplex reads and collapse the reads into UMI consensus sequences, and MiXCR was used for V(D)J alignment. Using edgeR on replicate PBMC samples, clonotypes were called vaccine-responding if FDR was below 0.01 and the log2 fold change was above 5 up to day 15. Each bulk clonotype was labeled CD4 or CD8 based on which sequenced repertoire, CD4 or CD8, contained the clonotype at higher abundance. TCRdb trimmed the raw reads at Q25, called clones with MiXCR and kept productive beta chains. Every distinct CDR3 protein forms one entry, paired with its most common genes and DNA. TCRdb's processing, not the study's, gives the V and J calls here. Here the sample has 250,000 to 300,000 distinct CDR3 sequences; roughly 8.7% occur a single time. The top ten clonotypes cover about 3% of the sample.

Only a few counts were recorded for this clonotype. Which antigen it targets is not known. Base qualities are not recorded, but no much larger clone differs from it by a single base. The intended sense of this specimen's treatment or condition label: live attenuated yellow fever vaccine strain. A standard Ficoll-Paque protocol was used to isolate PBMCs from peripheral blood. CD4 and CD8 T-cell fractions were isolated with Dynabeads CD4 and CD8 positive selection kits. TriZol was used to extract RNA from bulk PBMCs, from CD4 and CD8 fractions, and from dextramer-positive and dextramer-negative fractions. V and J lose 1 base and 5 bases, and a span of 17 bases separates them. The germline V gene sets CDR1 to LGHNA and CDR2 to YSLEER. There are 17 amino acids in the CDR3, from cysteine to phenylalanine inclusive. The DNA shown is the 51-base CDR3, in frame from base 1.

The sequence was obtained from a man aged 18 to 35 who received the YFV17D yellow fever vaccine. Rearrangement joined TRBV4-3 to TRBJ2-2; too little of a D gene remains to name it. The input for sequencing was CD4+ T cells sorted from PBMCs, taken 5 days after the yellow fever booster vaccination. The CDR3 protein is CASSQGVPRARTGELFF. The nucleotides are TGCGCCAGCAGCCAAGGAGTACCCCGGGCCAGGACCGGGGAGCTGTTTTTT.